The present T cell receptor beta chain was sequenced within a study of Ad26.COV2.S vaccination and SARS-CoV-2 variants. Documented treatment: about 20 received Ad26.COV2.S at low or high dose, single or two shots; 5 received placebo; per-sample allocation not given. Day 63 after the first vaccine or placebo injection was the time point for sampling. V was cut by 3 bases and J by 7 bases, with 11 bases left in between. CDR1 KGHDR and CDR2 SFDVKD come from the germline V gene. The CDR3 covers 14 residues. In its sample, this clone was seen once. Antigen unknown. The repertoire was sequenced with immunoSEQ multiplex PCR; TCRdb's copy has only in-frame clones and lacks some. The sample carries approximately 420,000 clones, about nine tenths recorded once. Study-wide results and caveats: For non-spike TCRs, breadth in vaccine recipients resembled that in placebo recipients.

The sequence derives from a person between 18 and 65 years old who received the Ad26.COV2.S COVID-19 vaccine or a placebo. Sequencing was performed on peripheral blood, taken in a trial of Ad26.COV2.S vaccine versus placebo. The chain carries TRBV24-1 and TRBJ1-4; TRBD1 is a possible D gene (6 bases). The CDR3 nucleotides are TGTGCCACCAGTGATCGGACAGCCCCTGAAAAACTGTTTTTT. Protein sequence: CATSDRTAPEKLFF.